This T cell receptor beta chain was documented in a study of blood T cell repertoires in COVID-19. Libraries were prepared by immunoSEQ multiplex PCR; TCRdb keeps only in-frame clonotypes and omits some of them. The data show hundreds of thousands of clones, just over 85% seen once. CDR1 is MGHRA, CDR2 YSYEKL, per germline. CDR3 length: 17 residues. Between the trimmed V and J ends, which lost 1 base and 2 bases, there was a span of 12 bases. Sequences were obtained from PBMCs or T cells enriched from blood (not recorded which). This clonotype was sampled from a man aged 40-49 years who had recovered from COVID-19. This rearrangement joins TRBV4-1 to TRBJ2-6; maybe TRBD1 (6 bases). CDR3 in DNA: TGCGCCAGCAGCCAAGTAGTTAGGACAGCTGGGGCCAACGTCCTGACTTTC. This codes for CASSQVVRTAGANVLTF.